This TCR beta chain was identified during a study of T-cell reconstitution after alpha-beta-depleted transplantation in children (dated by TCRdb to the mid-2010s). Regarding the complete study: Using TCR repertoire profiling, the study quantitatively followed how T-cell immune reconstitution unfolded in children after TCRalphabeta/CD19-depleted allogeneic hematopoietic cell transplantation. Study-level results and caveats: About two months after transplant, the apparently early recovery of alphabetaT-cell counts reportedly depended on just several hundred clones that had expanded rapidly and came from non-depleted graft cells. The frequencies of hyperexpanded clones fell over the following months, and after one year, T-cell counts and TCRbeta diversity were mostly attributed to newly produced T cells. In some patients, high TCRbeta diversity at day 60 was attributed to recipient T cells and intrathymic progenitors that had survived conditioning.

This clonotype was observed many times. Its antigen is not yet known. No per-base quality is available; no much larger clone lies one base away. In the paper's terms, the treatment or condition label means: allogeneic hematopoietic cell transplantation with graft depleted of TCRalphabeta T cells and CD19 B cells. The transplant recipients were children given TCRalphabeta/CD19-depleted allogeneic hematopoietic cell grafts. The CDR3 spans 13 residues, from the cysteine through the phenylalanine. The sequence is cut down to CDR3 DNA, 39 bases in frame from base 1. The V and J ends are trimmed by 3 bases and 2 bases, leaving 9 bases between them. From a lookup of the germline V gene, CDR1 and CDR2 are SQVTM and ANQGSEA. The method was PCR. Sequenced on an Illumina HiSeq 2500. To normalize quantification of the TCRbeta repertoire, the TCR libraries were built with molecular barcoding that relied on unique molecular identifiers. The public sequencing data were trimmed at Q25 with fastp and processed into clonotypes with MiXCR by TCRdb, which kept only in-frame beta chains. Each record represents a unique CDR3 protein, reported with the most common genes and DNA among its rows. This sample holds roughly 280,000 distinct CDR3 sequences; around a tenth were observed only once. Around 22% of the sample belongs to the ten largest clones.

The material sequenced was peripheral blood, taken 180 days after TCRalphabeta/CD19-depleted stem cell transplant. The receptor's source is a male patient between 2 and 15 years old who had a stem cell transplant for chronic granulomatous disease, so the T cells may come from the graft donor. Here the chain combines TRBV29-1 and TRBJ2-3; confidence is insufficient to name the D gene. At the DNA level, the sequence is TGCAGCGTTGATTCGCCTTCCACAGATACGCAGTATTTT. It encodes CSVDSPSTDTQYF.